Listed below are T cell receptor beta chains from one sample, sequenced in a study of shared clonotypes between healthy human individuals. Data came from immunoSEQ multiplex PCR; TCRdb stores just in-frame clones and leaves some out. The profile shows roughly 2,500,000 clones, approximately 93% of them singletons. The specimen was naive CD4+ T cells from PBMCs. These receptors originate from a young man in good health. Some clones in this sample may be carry-over from other donors' samples. Both conserved end residues are trimmed from each CDR3. Fields, in order: J gene, D gene, V gene, CDR3 protein. D genes are given only for firm matches.

j_gene: TRBJ1-5
d_gene: TRBD1
v_gene: TRBV19
CDR3aa: ASSSGQAWNQPQH

j_gene: TRBJ1-2
d_gene: NA
v_gene: TRBV28
CDR3aa: ASRSGRGYT

j_gene: TRBJ2-7
d_gene: TRBD1
v_gene: TRBV7-2
CDR3aa: ASSPRTGGAYEQY

j_gene: TRBJ2-7
d_gene: TRBD2
v_gene: TRBV18
CDR3aa: ASSPAGLAGVREQY

j_gene: TRBJ2-7
d_gene: NA
v_gene: TRBV6-4
CDR3aa: ASSAIQGDEQY

j_gene: TRBJ2-7
d_gene: TRBD1
v_gene: TRBV18
CDR3aa: ASSPGTDPSYEQY

j_gene: TRBJ2-1
d_gene: TRBD2
v_gene: TRBV5-6
CDR3aa: ASSWGLAGGLYNEQF

j_gene: TRBJ1-5
d_gene: NA
v_gene: TRBV20-1
CDR3aa: LGGNQPQH

j_gene: TRBJ2-1
d_gene: NA
v_gene: TRBV5-4
CDR3aa: ASTQGGAAYNEQF

j_gene: TRBJ1-5
d_gene: TRBD1
v_gene: TRBV6-5
CDR3aa: ASRPQHTGVGPQH